These 8 T cell receptor beta chains originate from one sample sequenced in a study of blood T cell repertoires in COVID-19. The repertoire was sequenced with immunoSEQ multiplex PCR; TCRdb's copy has only in-frame clones and lacks some. Among about 200,000 clones listed, about 90% were seen once. The source material was peripheral blood. These receptors were collected from a man aged 55 to 70 with active or convalescent COVID-19.

A word on this clone: The identical CDR3 is also encoded by other nucleotide sequences in the sample. CDR3 in DNA: TGTGCCAGCAGTTACGACAGCTCTGGAAACACCATATATTTT. Protein product: CASSYDSSGNTIYF. V gene TRBV6-5 combines with J gene TRBJ1-3; possibly TRBD1 for D (5 bases). The CDR3 has 14 amino acids. V lost 2 bases, J lost 0 bases, and 5 bases lay in between. From germline, CDR1 is MNHEY and CDR2 SVGAGI.

The rearrangement joins TRBV15 to TRBJ1-5; 7 bases are shared with TRBD1. V lost 4 bases, J lost 2 bases, and 5 bases stayed unmatched. The CDR3 contains 15 residues. Germline V lookup: CDR1 LNHNV, CDR2 YYDKDF (reference sequence). DNA for the CDR3: TGTGCCACCAGCAAAGGGGGCGAGGGCAATCAGCCCCAGCATTTT. As protein: CATSKGGEGNQPQHF.

The chain couples TRBV7-3 to TRBJ2-1, with TRBD2 matching 7 bases. With 5 bases clipped from V and 2 bases from J, the junction kept 3 bases outside the gene matches. The CDR3 runs 14 residues. Germline CDR1 is SGHTA and CDR2 is FQGTGA. CDR3 DNA: TGTGCCAGCAGCCCTAGCGGCACCTACAATGAGCAGTTCTTC. As protein: CASSPSGTYNEQFF.

This clone was seen only once. The chain has TRBV9 and TRBJ2-5, with TRBD2 identical over 12 bases. Germline V gene data show CDR1 as SGDLS and CDR2 as YYNGEE. The CDR3 is 16 amino acids. After removal of 7 bases from V and 1 base from J, the junction contained 8 bases not matched to a gene. CDR3 protein: CASSTSGGTTQETQYF. CDR3 nucleotides: TGTGCCAGCTCGACTAGCGGGGGTACGACCCAAGAGACCCAGTACTTC.

The chain carries TRBV5-1 and TRBJ1-2; TRBD1 is a possible D gene (5 bases). The CDR3 consists of 13 residues. V lost 4 bases and J 5 bases, leaving 12 bases between the germline ends. Germline V gene data show CDR1 as SGHRS and CDR2 as YFSETQ. CDR3 protein: CASSGGTVYGYTF. The CDR3 region has the DNA TGCGCCAGCAGCGGAGGGACTGTTTATGGCTACACCTTC.

The V gene is TRBV27, the J gene TRBJ1-5; a weak D match, TRBD1 (5 bases). Germline V gene lookup returns CDR1 MNHEY and CDR2 SMNVEV (reference sequence). The CDR3 sequence is 13 residues long. V lost 5 bases and J lost 9, with 14 bases in between. The CDR3 bases are TGTGCCAGCAGTACGGGACTTGTTGGGCCCCAGCATTTT. Translated, it gives CASSTGLVGPQHF.

The chain joins TRBV30 to TRBJ2-7; TRBD1 matches at 9 bases. CDR3 length: 13 residues. In germline, CDR1 is GTSNPN, CDR2 SVGIG (reference sequence). V trimming: 5 bases; J trimming: 6 bases; junction bases outside the gene matches: 8. The CDR3 nucleotides read TGTGCCTGGGAAGGGACAGGGAGTTCCGAGCAGTACTTC. It yields the protein CAWEGTGSSEQYF.

This clone was seen only once. CDR3 DNA sequence: TGCGCCAGCGGGACTAGCGGGGGTAACACAGATACGCAGTATTTT. Residues: CASGTSGGNTDTQYF. The chain combines TRBV5-1 with TRBJ2-3; 14 bases match TRBD2. The CDR3 totals 15 residues. Germline assignment: CDR1 SGHRS and CDR2 YFSETQ. After removal of 7 bases from V and 2 bases from J, the junction contained 3 bases not matched to a gene.